This entry concerns a single T cell receptor beta chain. What it binds is unknown. The sample belongs to a study of cytomegalovirus exposure and HLA in healthy donors. In the PCR, 60 Vbeta and 13 Jbeta primers were used. Sequencing was performed with immunoSEQ multiplex PCR; in TCRdb, only in-frame clones are kept and a portion is missing. This sample's table has about 75,000 clones. Regarding the study as a whole: Sequencing had likely introduced a cluster of highly shared sequence variants as an artifact.

The V end was cut by 4 bases, the J end by 6 bases, with 22 bases between. The CDR3 runs to 16 residues. Germline loops: CDR1 MNHEY, CDR2 SVGAGI. The V call is TRBV6-5, the J call TRBJ2-7, with a tentative D call TRBD2 (6 bases). This receptor was taken from a man in his late teens or twenties in good health and CMV-seropositive. Sequences were obtained from PBMCs. CDR3 DNA: TGTGCCAGCAGTTCCCCGGGTGGGCCGCGGAGGGGCGAGCAGTACTTC. Encoded protein: CASSSPGGPRRGEQYF.